This T cell receptor (beta chain) appears in the sequencing data of a study of tissue T cells after allogeneic stem cell transplantation. Study as a whole: All graft-versus-host disease patients had gastrointestinal involvement and received several lines of directed therapy. CD3+ T cells were flow-sorted when enough cells; otherwise DNA extracted directly. Study-wide findings and caveats: Shared clones across patients were few; motif clustering revealed tissue-specific shared signatures. In patients and mice, blood and spleen missed much of tissue repertoire.

The germline V gene encodes CDR1 SGHAT and CDR2 FQNNGV. V dropped 5 bases and J dropped 5 bases, with 19 bases sitting between them. This CDR3 comprises 15 residues. Regarding this clone: The antigen remains undetermined.

Measured with immunoSEQ multiplex PCR; TCRdb has only the in-frame clones, and not every one. The data hold about 40,000 clones, with about nine tenths observed a single time. The TCR was taken from a woman aged 35 to 70 who later had graft-versus-host disease after an allogeneic stem cell transplant. The material sequenced was blood, taken before transplantation. The rearrangement uses TRBV11-2 and TRBJ2-7; a possible D gene is TRBD2 (9 bases). The CDR3 protein is CASSQGAGGSDEQYF. The CDR3 region has the DNA TGTGCCAGCAGCCAGGGGGCGGGAGGGTCTGACGAGCAGTACTTC.